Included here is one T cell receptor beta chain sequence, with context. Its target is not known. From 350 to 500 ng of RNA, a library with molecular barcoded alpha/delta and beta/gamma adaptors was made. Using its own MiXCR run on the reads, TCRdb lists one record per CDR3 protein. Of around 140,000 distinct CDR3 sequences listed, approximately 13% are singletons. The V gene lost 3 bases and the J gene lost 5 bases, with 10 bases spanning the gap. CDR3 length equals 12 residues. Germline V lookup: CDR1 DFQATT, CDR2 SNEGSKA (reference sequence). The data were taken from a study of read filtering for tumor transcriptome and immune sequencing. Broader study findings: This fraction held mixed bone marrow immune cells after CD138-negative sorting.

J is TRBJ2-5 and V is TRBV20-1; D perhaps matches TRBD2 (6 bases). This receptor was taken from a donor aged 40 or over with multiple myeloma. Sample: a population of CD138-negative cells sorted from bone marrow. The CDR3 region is CSASRRVETQYF. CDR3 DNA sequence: TGCAGTGCTAGTAGGAGGGTGGAGACCCAGTACTTC.